What follows describes a single TCR beta chain. Antigen specificity is unknown. The sampling schedule covered blood at baseline, cycle 4 day 1, and cycle 7 day 1. This record belongs to a study of OX40 agonist ivuxolimab in advanced cancers. Overall study: Patients took ivuxolimab, an agonistic anti-OX40 (CD134) antibody. Findings of the study overall: Compared with CD4+, CD8+ T cells on average had more expanded clones.

Libraries were prepared by immunoSEQ multiplex PCR; TCRdb keeps only in-frame clonotypes and omits some of them. In the table there are 150,000 to 180,000 clones, 90% to 95% of which are singletons. This CDR3 is built from 11 residues. V was pared by 6 bases and J by 5 bases, with 6 bases between. Germline CDR1 MNHEY, CDR2 SVGAGI. The rearrangement uses TRBV6-5 and TRBJ2-3; the D is unclear. Sequencing was performed on CD4+ or CD8+ T cells sorted from blood, taken in a trial of the OX40 agonist ivuxolimab. The receptor's source is an adult with an advanced solid tumor such as melanoma, head and neck, liver or kidney cancer. The CDR3 here is CASRLGDTQYF. As DNA, the CDR3 is TGTGCCAGCAGGCTAGGAGATACGCAGTATTTT.